This T cell receptor (beta chain) is drawn from a study of shared clonotypes between healthy human individuals. TCRdb's table, derived via immunoSEQ multiplex PCR, lists solely in-frame clones and lacks some. The repertoire holds 2 million to 3 million clones, with 93% as singletons. The V and J ends lost 2 bases and 4 bases, in that order; junction bases with no gene match: 10. The CDR3 loop spans 16 amino acids. Germline CDR1 SGHTA, CDR2 FQGNSA. The source material was naive CD4+ T cells from PBMCs. The subset denotes: CD45RA+ positively selected. The source of this sequence is a young man in good health. Some clones in this sample may be carry-over from other donors' samples. The chain uses TRBV7-2 and TRBJ2-7; 8 nucleotides line up with TRBD1. Written as DNA, the CDR3 is TGTGCCAGCAGCTTAAAGTCGGGACAGGCGGCGTACGAGCAGTACTTC. It specifies CASSLKSGQAAYEQYF.